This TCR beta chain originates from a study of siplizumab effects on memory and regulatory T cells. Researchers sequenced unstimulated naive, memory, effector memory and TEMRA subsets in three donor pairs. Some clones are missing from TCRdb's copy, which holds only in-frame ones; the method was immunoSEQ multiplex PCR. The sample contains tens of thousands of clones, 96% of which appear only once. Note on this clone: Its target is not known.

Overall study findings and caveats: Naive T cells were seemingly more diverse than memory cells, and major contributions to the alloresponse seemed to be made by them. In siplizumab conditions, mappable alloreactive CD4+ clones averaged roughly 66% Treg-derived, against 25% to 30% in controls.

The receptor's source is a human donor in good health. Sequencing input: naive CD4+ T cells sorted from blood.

CDR3: CATSGLTGALFDTQYF. As DNA, the CDR3 is TGTGCCACTTCCGGGCTCACGGGTGCCCTCTTTGATACGCAGTATTTT. V is TRBV15 and J is TRBJ2-3; D not resolved. The CDR3 is 16 residues long. Trimming pared 9 bases from V and 6 bases from J, leaving 25 bases between. Germline CDR1 and CDR2: LNHNV and YYDKDF (reference sequence). Combining the CDR3 with reference TRBV15 and TRBJ2-3 gives the whole variable domain DAMVIQNPRYQVTQFGKPVTLSCSQTLNHNVMYWYQQKSSQAPKLLFHYYDKDFNNEADTPDNFQSRRPNTSFCFLDIRSPGLGDTAMYLCATSGLTGALFDTQYFGPGTRLTVL.